The 21 T cell receptor beta chains below were found in one sample sequenced in a study of blood T cell repertoires in COVID-19. Data came from immunoSEQ multiplex PCR; TCRdb stores just in-frame clones and leaves some out. The data show tens of thousands of clones, with over 80% seen just once and 1.8% held by the top ten. Sequencing was carried out using peripheral blood. The source is a woman aged 55-69 years with acute or convalescent COVID-19.

The V call is TRBV5-1, the J call TRBJ1-2; tentative D call: TRBD1 (6 bases). Germline V gives CDR1 SGHRS, CDR2 YFSETQ. The CDR3 has 16 amino acids. V shed 4 bases and J shed 6 bases, with 22 bases lying between them. CDR3 sequence reads: CASSLDYGTFKNGYTF. CDR3 DNA: TGCGCCAGCAGCCTTGACTACGGGACATTCAAAAATGGCTACACCTTC.

The V and J genes are TRBV2 and TRBJ1-2; a possible D gene is TRBD1 (5 bases). CDR3 length: 14 residues. Between the trimmed V and J ends, which lost 2 bases and 5 bases, there was a span of 12 bases. Germline CDR1 reads SNHLY; CDR2 reads FYNNEI. The CDR3 here is CASSEYVRAYGYTF. As DNA, the CDR3 is TGTGCCAGCAGTGAATATGTCAGGGCTTATGGCTACACCTTC.

The rearrangement links TRBV12-5 to TRBJ2-5; the D gene is possibly TRBD2 (5 bases). CDR1 LGHNT and CDR2 FRNRAP come from the germline V gene. V lost 4 bases, J lost 4 bases, and 13 bases lay in between. There are 14 residues in the CDR3. The CDR3 sequence: CASGSAQRRETQYF. CDR3 coding DNA: TGTGCTAGTGGTTCAGCGCAGCGGAGAGAGACCCAGTACTTC.

V and J are TRBV9 and TRBJ2-3; TRBD1 matches 7 bases. Unmatched junction bases numbered 10, after V lost 5 bases and J lost 1 base. The germline V gene has CDR1 SGDLS and CDR2 YYNGEE. CDR3 length equals 16 residues. The CDR3 bases are TGTGCCAGCAGTCAGGGGGATCTAGAGGGCACAGATACGCAGTATTTT. It specifies CASSQGDLEGTDTQYF.

CDR3 nucleotide sequence: TGTGCCAGCTCGCTTCTTCGACAGGAAGAAGCTTTCTTT. Amino acids: CASSLLRQEEAFF. This chain uses TRBV18 with TRBJ1-1; D may be TRBD1 (6 bases). CDR1 KGHSH and CDR2 LQKENI come from the germline V gene. V shed 6 bases and J shed 8 bases, with 16 bases lying between them. The length of the CDR3 is 13 residues.

The V gene is TRBV11-2, the J gene TRBJ2-1, with D possibly being TRBD2 (5 bases). Germline CDR1 is SGHAT and CDR2 is FQNNGV. Trimming stripped 0 bases from V and 2 bases from J, with 14 bases between. The CDR3 is 17 residues long. Here the CDR3 reads CASSLERTPVPYNEQFF. CDR3 nucleotides: TGTGCCAGCAGCTTAGAACGGACTCCAGTACCCTACAATGAGCAGTTCTTC.

V usage is TRBV2 and J usage is TRBJ1-2; D gene ambiguous. The CDR3 totals 14 residues. Germline V lookup: CDR1 SNHLY, CDR2 FYNNEI. The V end lost 6 bases, the J end lost 0 bases, and 11 bases lay between the germline ends. The CDR3: CASSAAAANYGYTF. The CDR3 DNA reads TGTGCCAGCAGCGCCGCGGCAGCTAACTATGGCTACACCTTC. The complete variable domain, with remaining parts taken from reference TRBV2 and TRBJ1-2, reads EPEVTQTPSHQVTQMGQEVILRCVPISNHLYFYWYRQILGQKVEFLVSFYNNEISEKSEIFDDQFSVERPDGSNFTLKIRSTKLEDSAMYFCASSAAAANYGYTFGSGTRLTVV.

This chain connects TRBV7-2 to TRBJ1-2, with D perhaps matching TRBD1 (6 bases). This CDR3 is 14 amino acids long. CDR1 and CDR2 (germline): SGHTA, FQGNSA. Trimming cost V 2 bases and J 3 bases, with 10 bases left between them. In DNA form, the CDR3 reads TGTGCCAGCAGCTTACTACAGGGTGACTATGGCTACACCTTC. Protein sequence: CASSLLQGDYGYTF.

The chain combines TRBV30 with TRBJ1-5; D unresolved. V lost 2 bases, J lost 2 bases, and 13 bases lay in between. Germline V CDR1 and CDR2: GTSNPN, SVGIG (reference sequence). The CDR3 spans 15 residues. Here the CDR3 reads CAWSLAGTGNQPQHF. The CDR3 DNA is TGTGCCTGGAGTCTCGCGGGAACCGGCAATCAGCCCCAGCATTTT. The full variable domain, rest sourced from reference TRBV30 and TRBJ1-5, is SQTIHQWPATLVQPVGSPLSLECTVEGTSNPNLYWYRQAAGRGLQLLFYSVGIGQISSEVPQNLSASRPQDRQFILSSKKLLLSDSGFYLCAWSLAGTGNQPQHFGDGTRLSIL.

This clone has only one observation. The V gene is TRBV23-1, the J gene TRBJ1-3; 9 nucleotides align to TRBD1. TRBV23-1 is designated an ORF whose function remains uncertain. The V gene end was trimmed by 4 bases and the J gene end by 4 bases; junction bases not matched to a gene: 5. The CDR3 extends over 15 amino acids. This CDR3 is CASSLNRGHGNTIYF. CDR3 nucleotide sequence: TGCGCCAGCAGTCTTAACAGGGGGCACGGAAACACCATATATTTT.

The V and J genes are TRBV3-1 (or the pseudogene TRBV3-2) and TRBJ2-1; 8 bases map to TRBD2. The V gene's germline CDR1 is LGHDT and CDR2 YNNKEL (reference sequence). The V and J ends lost 6 bases and 3 bases, in that order; junction bases with no gene match: 7. This CDR3 is 15 amino acids long. The CDR3 loop is CASSSSGTSYNEQFF. CDR3 bases: TGTGCCAGCAGTTCATCCGGGACTAGCTACAATGAGCAGTTCTTC.

V is TRBV11-2 and J is TRBJ2-4, with 11 nucleotides matching TRBD2. Germline V lookup: CDR1 SGHAT, CDR2 FQNNGV. CDR3 length equals 16 residues. The V gene end was trimmed by 6 bases and the J gene end by 7 bases; junction bases not matched to a gene: 11. CDR3 in DNA: TGTGCCAGCAGTCGTGGTTTCGGGACTAGCGGTAACATTCAGTACTTC. It codes for CASSRGFGTSGNIQYF. Full variable domain (remainder filled in from reference TRBV11-2 and TRBJ2-4): EAGVAQSPRYKIIEKRQSVAFWCNPISGHATLYWYQQILGQGPKLLIQFQNNGVVDDSQLPKDRFSAERLKGVDSTLKIQPAKLEDSAVYLCASSRGFGTSGNIQYFGAGTRLSVL.

The chain joins TRBV5-1 to TRBJ2-7; 7 nucleotides match TRBD1. Germline V lookup: CDR1 SGHRS, CDR2 YFSETQ. Trimming removed 4 bases from V and 2 bases from J; junction bases left unmatched: 9. This CDR3 is built from 15 residues. This CDR3 reads CASSTETGFAYEQYF. The CDR3 nucleotides read TGCGCCAGCAGCACCGAGACAGGGTTCGCCTACGAGCAGTACTTC.

The V call is TRBV4-1, the J call TRBJ1-2, with TRBD1 matching over 11 bases. With V trimmed by 0 bases and J by 0 bases, 15 bases remained unmatched. This CDR3 region has 21 residues. Germline CDR1 and CDR2: MGHRA and YSYEKL. The CDR3 protein is CASSQDHPGQGVTPANYGYTF. The DNA for the CDR3 is TGCGCCAGCAGCCAAGATCACCCGGGACAGGGGGTCACCCCCGCTAACTATGGCTACACCTTC.

This clone came up once. The chain is built from TRBV19 and TRBJ2-5; 12 nucleotides align to TRBD2. CDR3 length: 15 residues. V was clipped by 5 bases and J by 6 bases; unmatched bases: 7. Germline loops: CDR1 LNHDA, CDR2 SQIVND (reference sequence). CDR3 nucleotide sequence: TGTGCCAGTAGTTCCTCGACTAGCGGGAGAAAGACCCAGTACTTC. Translated: CASSSSTSGRKTQYF.

The rearrangement uses TRBV9 and TRBJ1-3, with a tentative D call TRBD1 (6 bases). The CDR3 has 16 residues. V dropped 3 bases and J dropped 0 bases, with 13 bases sitting between them. Germline CDR1 SGDLS, CDR2 YYNGEE. In DNA, the CDR3 is TGTGCCAGCAGCGCACCCCAGGGGCACTCTGGAAACACCATATATTTT. This sequence encodes CASSAPQGHSGNTIYF.

This clone was seen just once. The chain couples TRBV2 to TRBJ2-5; TRBD2 might be the D (5 bases). The CDR3 loop spans 14 amino acids. Trimming shortened V by 4 bases and J by 5 bases, and 14 bases separated the two germline ends. The germline CDR1 and CDR2 sequences are SNHLY and FYNNEI. The CDR3 spells CASSVEGRWETQYF. DNA for the CDR3: TGTGCCAGCAGTGTCGAGGGCCGGTGGGAGACCCAGTACTTC.

The V call is TRBV27, the J call TRBJ2-7; 9 bases are a match to TRBD2. This CDR3 contains 16 residues. The germline CDR1 and CDR2 sequences are MNHEY and SMNVEV (reference sequence). The trim removed 0 bases at V and 3 bases at J, leaving 6 bases unmatched. The CDR3 coding sequence is TGTGCCAGCAGTTTATCCCAAGCGGGGGGCTACTACGAGCAGTACTTC. Amino acid sequence: CASSLSQAGGYYEQYF.

CDR3 nucleotides: TGTGCCAGCAGCCCGACTAGCGGGGGGCACAATGAGCAGTTCTTC. Protein sequence: CASSPTSGGHNEQFF. V is TRBV5-4 and J is TRBJ2-1; 13 nucleotides align to TRBD2. CDR1 and CDR2 from the germline V gene are SGHNT and YYREEE (reference sequence). This CDR3 contains 15 residues. The V segment lost 4 bases and the J segment 5 bases; nucleotides outside the gene matches: 3.

The V call is TRBV7-7, the J call TRBJ2-3, with TRBD2 identical over 9 bases. Trimming removed 1 base from V and 4 bases from J; junction bases left unmatched: 3. Germline V gives CDR1 SSHAT, CDR2 FNYEAQ (reference sequence). This CDR3 comprises 15 residues. The CDR3 spells CASSLVAGGADTQYF. CDR3 DNA sequence: TGTGCCAGCAGCTTAGTGGCGGGAGGGGCAGATACGCAGTATTTT.

The chain combines TRBV2 with TRBJ1-4; the match to TRBD1 covers 9 bases. Per germline, CDR1 SNHLY and CDR2 FYNNEI. V lost 7 bases, J lost 7 bases, and 13 bases stayed unmatched. This CDR3 is 16 amino acids long. The CDR3: CASTTLGQGSGEKLFF. In nucleotides, the CDR3 is TGTGCCAGCACCACCTTGGGACAGGGATCAGGTGAAAAACTGTTTTTT.